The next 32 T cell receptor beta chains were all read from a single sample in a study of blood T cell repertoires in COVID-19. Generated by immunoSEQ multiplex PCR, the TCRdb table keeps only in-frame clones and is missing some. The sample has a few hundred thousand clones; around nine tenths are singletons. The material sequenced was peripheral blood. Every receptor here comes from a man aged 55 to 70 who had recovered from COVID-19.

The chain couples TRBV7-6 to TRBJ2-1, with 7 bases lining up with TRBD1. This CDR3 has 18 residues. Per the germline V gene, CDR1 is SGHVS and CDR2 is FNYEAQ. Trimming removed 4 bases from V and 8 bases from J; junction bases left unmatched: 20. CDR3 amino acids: CASSSSPGLTGHGYEQFF. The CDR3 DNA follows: TGTGCCAGCAGCTCTTCCCCCGGCTTGACAGGGCACGGGTATGAGCAGTTCTTC.

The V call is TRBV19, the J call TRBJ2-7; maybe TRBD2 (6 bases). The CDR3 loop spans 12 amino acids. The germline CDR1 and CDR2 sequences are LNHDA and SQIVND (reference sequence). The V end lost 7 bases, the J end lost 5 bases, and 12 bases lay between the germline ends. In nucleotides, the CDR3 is TGTGCCAGTATCGGGGGAGCTAACGAGCAGTACTTC. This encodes CASIGGANEQYF. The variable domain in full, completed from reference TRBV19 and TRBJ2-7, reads DGGITQSPKYLFRKEGQNVTLSCEQNLNHDAMYWYRQDPGQGLRLIYYSQIVNDFQKGDIAEGYSVSREKKESFPLTVTSAQKNPTAFYLCASIGGANEQYFGPGTRLTVT.

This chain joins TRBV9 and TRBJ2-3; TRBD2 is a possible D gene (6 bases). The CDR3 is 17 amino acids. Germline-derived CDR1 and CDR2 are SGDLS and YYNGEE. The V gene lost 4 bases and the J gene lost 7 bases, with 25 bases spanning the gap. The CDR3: CASSLGVAERATNTQYF. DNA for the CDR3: TGTGCCAGCAGCCTAGGGGTCGCGGAGCGGGCAACGAATACGCAGTATTTT.

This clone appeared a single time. The CDR3 region has the DNA TGTGCCAGCAAGAAGGACAGGGGAAAACCCGATACGCAGTATTTT. Translation: CASKKDRGKPDTQYF. This rearrangement joins TRBV2 to TRBJ2-3; TRBD1 agrees at 9 bases. The CDR3 is 15 residues long. Germline assignment: CDR1 SNHLY and CDR2 FYNNEI. The ends lost 7 bases at V and 6 bases at J; junction bases unmatched: 11.

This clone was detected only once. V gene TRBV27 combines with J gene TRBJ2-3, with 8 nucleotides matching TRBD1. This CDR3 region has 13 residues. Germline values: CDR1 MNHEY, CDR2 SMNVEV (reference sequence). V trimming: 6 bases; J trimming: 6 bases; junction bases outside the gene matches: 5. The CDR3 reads CASSGQGVDTQYF. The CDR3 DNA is TGTGCCAGCAGCGGACAGGGAGTGGATACGCAGTATTTT.

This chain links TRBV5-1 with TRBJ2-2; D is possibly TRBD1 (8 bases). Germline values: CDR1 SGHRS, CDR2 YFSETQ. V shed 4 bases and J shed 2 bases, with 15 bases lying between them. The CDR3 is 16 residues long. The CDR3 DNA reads TGCGCCAGCAGCAGCGGGACAGGTCCAAACACCGGGGAGCTGTTTTTT. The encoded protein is CASSSGTGPNTGELFF. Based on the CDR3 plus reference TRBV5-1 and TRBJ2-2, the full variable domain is KAGVTQTPRYLIKTRGQQVTLSCSPISGHRSVSWYQQTPGQGLQFLFEYFSETQRNKGNFPGRFSGRQFSNSRSEMNVSTLELGDSALYLCASSSGTGPNTGELFFGEGSRLTVL.

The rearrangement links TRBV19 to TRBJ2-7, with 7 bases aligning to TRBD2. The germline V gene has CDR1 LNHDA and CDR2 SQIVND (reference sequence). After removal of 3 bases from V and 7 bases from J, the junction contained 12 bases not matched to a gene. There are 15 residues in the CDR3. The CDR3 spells CASSITSAHLAEQYF. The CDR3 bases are TGTGCCAGTAGTATTACTAGCGCCCATCTTGCAGAGCAGTACTTC.

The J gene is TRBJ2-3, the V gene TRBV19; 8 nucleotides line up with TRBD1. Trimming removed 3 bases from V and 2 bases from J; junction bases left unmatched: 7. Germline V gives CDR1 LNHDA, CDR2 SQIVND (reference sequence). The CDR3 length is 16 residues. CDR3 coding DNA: TGTGCCAGTAGTATTTTATGGACAGGGACCACAGATACGCAGTATTTT. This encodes CASSILWTGTTDTQYF. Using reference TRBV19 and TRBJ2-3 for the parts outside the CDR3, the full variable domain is DGGITQSPKYLFRKEGQNVTLSCEQNLNHDAMYWYRQDPGQGLRLIYYSQIVNDFQKGDIAEGYSVSREKKESFPLTVTSAQKNPTAFYLCASSILWTGTTDTQYFGPGTRLTVL.

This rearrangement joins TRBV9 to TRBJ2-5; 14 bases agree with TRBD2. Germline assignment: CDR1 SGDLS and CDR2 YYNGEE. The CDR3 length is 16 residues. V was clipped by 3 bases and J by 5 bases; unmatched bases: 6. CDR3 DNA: TGTGCCAGCAGCGCGGGACTAGCGGGAGACAGGGAGACCCAGTACTTC. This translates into CASSAGLAGDRETQYF.

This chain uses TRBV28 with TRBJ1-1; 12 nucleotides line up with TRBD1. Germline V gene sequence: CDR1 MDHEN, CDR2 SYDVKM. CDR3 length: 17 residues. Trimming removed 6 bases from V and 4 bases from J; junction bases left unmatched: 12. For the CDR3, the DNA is TGTGCCAGCAGCTTGGGGACAGGGGGCGTCAAAAGCACTGAAGCTTTCTTT. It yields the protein CASSLGTGGVKSTEAFF.

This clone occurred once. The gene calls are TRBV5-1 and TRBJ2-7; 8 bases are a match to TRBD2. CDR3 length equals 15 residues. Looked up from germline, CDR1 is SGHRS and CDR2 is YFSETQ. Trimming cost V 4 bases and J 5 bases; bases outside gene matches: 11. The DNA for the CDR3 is TGCGCCAGCAGCACCCCGAGCGGGAGCAGGGACGAGCAGTACTTC. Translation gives CASSTPSGSRDEQYF. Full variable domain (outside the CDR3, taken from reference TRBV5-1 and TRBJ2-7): KAGVTQTPRYLIKTRGQQVTLSCSPISGHRSVSWYQQTPGQGLQFLFEYFSETQRNKGNFPGRFSGRQFSNSRSEMNVSTLELGDSALYLCASSTPSGSRDEQYFGPGTRLTVT.

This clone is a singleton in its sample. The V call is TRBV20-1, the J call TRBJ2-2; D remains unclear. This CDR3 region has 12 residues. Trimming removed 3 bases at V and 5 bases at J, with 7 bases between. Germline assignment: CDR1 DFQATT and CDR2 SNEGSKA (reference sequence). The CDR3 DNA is TGCAGTGCTAGTCCTCTAACCGGGGAGCTGTTTTTT. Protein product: CSASPLTGELFF.

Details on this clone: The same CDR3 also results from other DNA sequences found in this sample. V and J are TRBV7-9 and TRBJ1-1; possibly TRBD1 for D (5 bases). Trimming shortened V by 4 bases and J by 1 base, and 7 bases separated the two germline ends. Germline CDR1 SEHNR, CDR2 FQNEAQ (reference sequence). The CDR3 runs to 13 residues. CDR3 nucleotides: TGTGCCAGCAGCTCTCAGGGGAACACTGAAGCTTTCTTT. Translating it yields CASSSQGNTEAFF.

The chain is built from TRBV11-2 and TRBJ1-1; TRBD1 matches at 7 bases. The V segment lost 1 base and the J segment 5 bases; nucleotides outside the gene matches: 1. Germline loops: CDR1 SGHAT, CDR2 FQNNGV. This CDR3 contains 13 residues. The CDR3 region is CASSLAGGTEAFF. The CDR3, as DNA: TGTGCCAGCAGCTTAGCAGGGGGTACTGAAGCTTTCTTT.

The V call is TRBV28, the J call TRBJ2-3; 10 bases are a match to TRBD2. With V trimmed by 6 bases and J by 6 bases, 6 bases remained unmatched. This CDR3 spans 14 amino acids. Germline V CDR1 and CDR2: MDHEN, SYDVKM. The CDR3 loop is CASSALAGDDTQYF. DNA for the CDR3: TGTGCCAGCAGCGCTCTAGCGGGAGATGATACGCAGTATTTT.

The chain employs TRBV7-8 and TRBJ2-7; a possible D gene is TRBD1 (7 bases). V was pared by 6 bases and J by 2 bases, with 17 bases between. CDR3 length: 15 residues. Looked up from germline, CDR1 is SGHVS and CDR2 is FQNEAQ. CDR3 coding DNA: TGTGCCAGCAGTGGAGGGGGCGTAGTCACCTACGAGCAGTACTTC. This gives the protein CASSGGGVVTYEQYF. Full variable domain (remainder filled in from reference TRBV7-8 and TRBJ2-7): GAGVSQSPRYKVAKRGQDVALRCDPISGHVSLFWYQQALGQGPEFLTYFQNEAQLDKSGLPSDRFFAERPEGSVSTLKIQRTQQEDSAVYLCASSGGGVVTYEQYFGPGTRLTVT.

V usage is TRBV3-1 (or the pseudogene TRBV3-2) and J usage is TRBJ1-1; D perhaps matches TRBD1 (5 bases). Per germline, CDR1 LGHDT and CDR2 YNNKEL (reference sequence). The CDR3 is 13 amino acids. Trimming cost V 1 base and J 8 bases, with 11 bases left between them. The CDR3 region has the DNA TGTGCCAGCAGCCAAGCATTCCGGGGGGAAGCTTTCTTT. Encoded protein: CASSQAFRGEAFF.

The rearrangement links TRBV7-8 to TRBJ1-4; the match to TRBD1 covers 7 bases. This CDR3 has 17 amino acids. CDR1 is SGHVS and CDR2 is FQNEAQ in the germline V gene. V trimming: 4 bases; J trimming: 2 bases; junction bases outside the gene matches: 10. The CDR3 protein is CASSSRIAGQTNEKLFF. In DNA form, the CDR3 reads TGTGCCAGCAGCTCCCGAATTGCGGGACAGACTAATGAAAAACTGTTTTTT.

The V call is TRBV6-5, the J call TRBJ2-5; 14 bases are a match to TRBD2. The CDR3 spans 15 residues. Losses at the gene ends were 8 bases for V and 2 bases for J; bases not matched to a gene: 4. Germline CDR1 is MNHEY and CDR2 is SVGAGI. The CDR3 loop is CASHRTSGGQETQYF. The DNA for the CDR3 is TGTGCCAGCCATCGGACTAGCGGGGGGCAAGAGACCCAGTACTTC.

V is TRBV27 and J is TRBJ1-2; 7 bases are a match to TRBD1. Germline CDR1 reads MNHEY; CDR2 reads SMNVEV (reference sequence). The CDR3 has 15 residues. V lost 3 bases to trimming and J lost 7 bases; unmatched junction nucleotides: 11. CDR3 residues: CASSFARGGRSGYTF. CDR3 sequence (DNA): TGTGCCAGCAGTTTTGCGAGAGGGGGCAGAAGTGGCTACACCTTC.

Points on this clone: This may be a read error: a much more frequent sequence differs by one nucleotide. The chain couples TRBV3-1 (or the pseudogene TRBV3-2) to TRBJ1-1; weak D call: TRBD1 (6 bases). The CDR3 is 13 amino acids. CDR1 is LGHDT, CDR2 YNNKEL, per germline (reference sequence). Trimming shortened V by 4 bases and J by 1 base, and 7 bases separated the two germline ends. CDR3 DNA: TGTGCCAGCAGCCGGACAGAGAACACTGAAGCTTTCTTT. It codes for CASSRTENTEAFF.

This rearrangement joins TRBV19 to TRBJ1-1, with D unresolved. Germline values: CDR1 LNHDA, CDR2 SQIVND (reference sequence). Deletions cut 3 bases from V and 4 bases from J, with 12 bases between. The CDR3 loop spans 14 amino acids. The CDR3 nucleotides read TGTGCCAGTAGTATTAGTCTGGGGAGCACTGAAGCTTTCTTT. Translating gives CASSISLGSTEAFF.

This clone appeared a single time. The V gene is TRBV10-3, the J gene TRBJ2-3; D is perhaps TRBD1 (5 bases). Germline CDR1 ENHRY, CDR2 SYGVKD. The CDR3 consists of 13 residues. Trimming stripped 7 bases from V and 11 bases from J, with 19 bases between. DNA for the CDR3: TGTGCCATCAAGAAAGGGGATACAAGGGAGCAGTATTTT. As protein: CAIKKGDTREQYF.

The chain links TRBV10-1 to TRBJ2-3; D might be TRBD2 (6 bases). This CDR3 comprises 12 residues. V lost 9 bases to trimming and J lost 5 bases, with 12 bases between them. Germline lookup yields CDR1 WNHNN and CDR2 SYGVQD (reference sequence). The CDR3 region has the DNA TGCGCCAGTCCGGGGCGGGGAGATACGCAGTATTTT. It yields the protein CASPGRGDTQYF.

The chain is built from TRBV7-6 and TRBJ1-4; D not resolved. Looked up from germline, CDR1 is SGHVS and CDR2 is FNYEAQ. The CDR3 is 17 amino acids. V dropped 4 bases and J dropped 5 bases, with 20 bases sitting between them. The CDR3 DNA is TGTGCCAGCAGCTCGCCCCACGGTCAAGCGGGGAATGAAAAACTGTTTTTT. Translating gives CASSSPHGQAGNEKLFF.

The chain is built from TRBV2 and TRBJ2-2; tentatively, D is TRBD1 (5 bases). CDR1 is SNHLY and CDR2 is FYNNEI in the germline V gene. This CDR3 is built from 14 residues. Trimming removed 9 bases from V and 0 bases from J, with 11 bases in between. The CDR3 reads CASHWGPNTGELFF. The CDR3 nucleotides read TGTGCCAGTCACTGGGGCCCGAACACCGGGGAGCTGTTTTTT.

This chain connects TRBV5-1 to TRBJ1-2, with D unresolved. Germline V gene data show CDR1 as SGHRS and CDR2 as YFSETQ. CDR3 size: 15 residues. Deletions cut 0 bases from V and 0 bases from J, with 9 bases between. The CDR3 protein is CASSLVLGTNYGYTF. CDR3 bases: TGCGCCAGCAGCTTGGTTCTCGGTACTAACTATGGCTACACCTTC.

In DNA, the CDR3 is TGTGCCAGCAGCTACAGGGCCGTCGACTATGGCTACACCTTC. Its translation: CASSYRAVDYGYTF. The V call is TRBV25-1, the J call TRBJ1-2; the D gene is possibly TRBD1 (6 bases). The CDR3 consists of 14 residues. V shed 6 bases and J shed 3 bases, with 14 bases lying between them. Germline V gives CDR1 MGHDK, CDR2 SYGVNS.

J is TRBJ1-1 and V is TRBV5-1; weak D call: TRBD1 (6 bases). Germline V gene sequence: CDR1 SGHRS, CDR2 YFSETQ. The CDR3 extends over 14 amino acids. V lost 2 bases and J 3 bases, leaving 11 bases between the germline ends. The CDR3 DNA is TGCGCCAGCAGCTTACAGGGTGGGGACACTGAAGCTTTCTTT. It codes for CASSLQGGDTEAFF.

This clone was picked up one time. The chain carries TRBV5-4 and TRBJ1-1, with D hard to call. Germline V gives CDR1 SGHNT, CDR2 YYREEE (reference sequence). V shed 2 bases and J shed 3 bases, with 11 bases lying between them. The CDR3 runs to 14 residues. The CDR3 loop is CASSFVGRDTEAFF. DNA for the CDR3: TGTGCCAGCAGCTTCGTGGGCAGAGACACTGAAGCTTTCTTT.

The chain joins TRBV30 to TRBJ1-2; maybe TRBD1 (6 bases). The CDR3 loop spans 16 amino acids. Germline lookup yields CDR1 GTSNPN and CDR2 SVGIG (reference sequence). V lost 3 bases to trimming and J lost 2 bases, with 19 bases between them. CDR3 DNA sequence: TGTGCCTGGAGGAGGATAGGGGGAATGGGGAACTATGGCTACACCTTC. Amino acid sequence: CAWRRIGGMGNYGYTF.

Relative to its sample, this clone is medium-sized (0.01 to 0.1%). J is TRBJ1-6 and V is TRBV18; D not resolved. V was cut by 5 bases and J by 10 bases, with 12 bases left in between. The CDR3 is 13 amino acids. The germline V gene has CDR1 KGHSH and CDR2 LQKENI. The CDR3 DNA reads TGTGCCAGCTCAAGCGCAGACCCCTCACCCCTCCACTTT. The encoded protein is CASSSADPSPLHF.